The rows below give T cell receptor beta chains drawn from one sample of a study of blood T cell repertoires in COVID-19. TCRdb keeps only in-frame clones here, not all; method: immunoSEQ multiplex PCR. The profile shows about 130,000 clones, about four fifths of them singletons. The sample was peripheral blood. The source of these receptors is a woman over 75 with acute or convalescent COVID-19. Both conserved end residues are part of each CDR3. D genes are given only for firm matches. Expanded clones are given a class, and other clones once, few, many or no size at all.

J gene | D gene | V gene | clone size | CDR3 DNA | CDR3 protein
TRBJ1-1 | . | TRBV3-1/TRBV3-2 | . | TGTGCCAGCAGCCAGGGGTCGGGGGGGGCCACTGAAGCTTTCTTT | CASSQGSGGATEAFF
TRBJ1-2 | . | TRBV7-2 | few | TGTGCCAGCAGCGCGATATTTGAGGGAGGCTATGGCTACACCTTC | CASSAIFEGGYGYTF
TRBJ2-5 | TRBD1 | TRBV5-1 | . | TGCGCCAGCAGCTTGGCCCTACAGGGGGCGCGGGAGACCCAGTACTTC | CASSLALQGARETQYF
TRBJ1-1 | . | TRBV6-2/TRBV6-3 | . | TGTGCCAGCAGTTTATCAACAGGTGAAGCTTTCTTT | CASSLSTGEAFF
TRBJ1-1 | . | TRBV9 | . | TGTGCCAGCAGCGTAGGTAACCTTAGGAACACTGAAGCTTTCTTT | CASSVGNLRNTEAFF
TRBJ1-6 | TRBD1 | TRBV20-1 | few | TGCAGTGCTAGTACCGGGACAGGGTATAATTCACCCCTCCACTTT | CSASTGTGYNSPLHF
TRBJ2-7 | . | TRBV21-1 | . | TGTGCCAGCAGCAAACAGGCCTACGAGCAGTACTTC | CASSKQAYEQYF
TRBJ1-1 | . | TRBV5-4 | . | TGTGCCAGCAGCTTCGGGGTGGGCGAAGCTTTCTTT | CASSFGVGEAFF
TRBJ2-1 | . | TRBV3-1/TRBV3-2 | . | TGTGCCAGCGGGTCGGCTGGTCGGGATAATGAGCAGTTCTTC | CASGSAGRDNEQFF
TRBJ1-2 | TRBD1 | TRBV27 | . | TGTGCCAGCAGTATCAGACAGGGAACTAACTATGGCTACACCTTC | CASSIRQGTNYGYTF
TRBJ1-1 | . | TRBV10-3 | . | TGTGCCATCAGTGCGGTGATTGGAGACGCTGAAGCTTTCTTT | CAISAVIGDAEAFF
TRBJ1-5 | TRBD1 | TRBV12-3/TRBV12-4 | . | TGTGCCAGTCGGACAGGGGGCAATCAGCCCCAGCATTTT | CASRTGGNQPQHF
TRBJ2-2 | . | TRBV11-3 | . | TGTGCCAGCAGCCCCGACACCGGGGAGCTGTTTTTT | CASSPDTGELFF
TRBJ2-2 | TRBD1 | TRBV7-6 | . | TGTGCCAGCAGCCTTCAAGGGGGCTCGGGGACCGGGGAGCTGTTTTTT | CASSLQGGSGTGELFF
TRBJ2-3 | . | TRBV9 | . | TGTGCCAGCAGCGTAGGTGCTCCGGGTACAGATACGCAGTATTTT | CASSVGAPGTDTQYF
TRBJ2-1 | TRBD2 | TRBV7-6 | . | TGTGCCAGCAGCCAGACTAGCGGGGCCATAGGAGAGCAGTTCTTC | CASSQTSGAIGEQFF
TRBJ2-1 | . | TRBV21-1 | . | TGTGCCAGCAGCAAAGTTCACGGGGGTCCGTCCGGTGAGCAGTTCTTC | CASSKVHGGPSGEQFF
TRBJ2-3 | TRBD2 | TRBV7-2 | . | TGTGCCAGCAGCTTAATCGGACTAGGAAAAGATACGCAGTATTTT | CASSLIGLGKDTQYF